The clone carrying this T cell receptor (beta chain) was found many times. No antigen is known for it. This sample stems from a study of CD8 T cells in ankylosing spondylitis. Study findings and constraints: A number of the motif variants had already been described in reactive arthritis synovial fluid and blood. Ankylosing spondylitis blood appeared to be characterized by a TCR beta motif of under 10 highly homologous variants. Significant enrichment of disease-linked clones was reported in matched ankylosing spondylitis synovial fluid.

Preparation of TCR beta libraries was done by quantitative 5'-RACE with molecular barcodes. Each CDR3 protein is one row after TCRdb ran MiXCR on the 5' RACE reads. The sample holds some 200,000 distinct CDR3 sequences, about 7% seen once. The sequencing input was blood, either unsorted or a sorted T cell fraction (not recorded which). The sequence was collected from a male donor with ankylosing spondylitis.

The CDR3: CASSSGTLNTEAFF. CDR3 coding DNA: TGTGCCAGCAGTTCCGGGACCTTGAACACTGAAGCTTTCTTT. The genes are TRBV25-1 and TRBJ1-1; possibly TRBD1 for D (5 bases). CDR1 is MGHDK, CDR2 SYGVNS, per germline. The V and J ends lost 5 bases and 0 bases respectively, with 10 bases between them. The CDR3 is 14 amino acids.